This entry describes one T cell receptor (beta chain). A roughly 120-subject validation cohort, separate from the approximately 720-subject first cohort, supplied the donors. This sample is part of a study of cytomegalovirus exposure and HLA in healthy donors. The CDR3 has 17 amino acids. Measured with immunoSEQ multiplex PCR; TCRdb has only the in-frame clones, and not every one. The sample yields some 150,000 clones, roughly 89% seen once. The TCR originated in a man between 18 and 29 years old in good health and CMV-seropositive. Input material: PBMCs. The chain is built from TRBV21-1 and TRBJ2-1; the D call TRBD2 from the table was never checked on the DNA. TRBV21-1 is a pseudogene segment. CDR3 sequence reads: CASSKGETSGRYNEQFF. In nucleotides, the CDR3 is TGTGCCAGCAGCAAAGGGGAGACTAGCGGGAGGTACAATGAGCAGTTCTTC.